This note documents a single T cell receptor (beta chain) sequence. Its antigen remains unidentified. This entry belongs to a study of shared clonotypes between healthy human individuals. Clones were sequenced by immunoSEQ multiplex PCR, and TCRdb holds only the in-frame ones, with some missing. The table has a few million clones, about 92% seen once; the top ten hold about 0.39%. There are 14 residues in the CDR3. The germline V gene has CDR1 MNHNS and CDR2 SASEGT. Trimming removed 4 bases from V and 4 bases from J, with 13 bases in between. Findings and limits, study-wide: Across subsets, estimated richness was generally greater for naive than for memory populations. Against clonotypes common to all four donors, non-shared ones had lower generation probabilities.

Partitioning of CD4+ cells yielded a CD45RA+ naive subset and a CD45RA-negative memory subset. The chain links TRBV6-1 to TRBJ1-2; D uncertain. The clonotype was recovered from a man between 18 and 35 years old in good health. Some clones in this sample may be carry-over from other donors' samples. Sequencing was carried out using naive CD4+ T cells from PBMCs. Subset here: CD45RA+ positively selected. CDR3 loop: CASSVRSASYGYTF. The CDR3 DNA sequence: TGTGCCAGCAGTGTTCGTTCGGCCAGCTATGGCTACACCTTC.